These 5 T cell receptor beta chains were sequenced from one sample in a study of cytomegalovirus exposure and HLA in healthy donors. The PCR contained 60 Vbeta and 13 Jbeta primers. Profiling relied on immunoSEQ multiplex PCR, and the TCRdb table lists in-frame clones only, not all of them. The sample shows around 100,000 clones, roughly 85% of them seen only once. Sequenced: PBMCs. The source of these receptors is a woman aged 40-49 years in good health and CMV-seronegative.

The genes are TRBV28 and TRBJ2-1, with a possible D match to TRBD2 (5 bases). The CDR3 extends over 15 amino acids. The germline V gene has CDR1 MDHEN and CDR2 SYDVKM. The V gene lost 8 bases and the J gene lost 6 bases, with 20 bases spanning the gap. CDR3 coding DNA: TGTGCCAGCGGTAATGGAGCGGTGTATTTCAATGAGCAGTTCTTC. It codes for CASGNGAVYFNEQFF.

The chain recombines TRBV2 with TRBJ1-5; D not certain. The CDR3 loop spans 13 amino acids. V was cut by 3 bases and J by 3 bases, with 6 bases left in between. CDR1 and CDR2 from the germline V gene are SNHLY and FYNNEI. The CDR3 protein is CASSDYLNQPQHF. CDR3 bases: TGTGCCAGCAGTGACTATCTCAATCAGCCCCAGCATTTT.

The chain has TRBV28 and TRBJ1-3, with TRBD1 matching over 8 bases. Germline values: CDR1 MDHEN, CDR2 SYDVKM. The V gene end was trimmed by 8 bases and the J gene end by 2 bases; junction bases not matched to a gene: 8. The CDR3 is 15 residues long. CDR3 residues: CASQAPTGAGNTIYF. Written as DNA, the CDR3 is TGTGCCAGCCAAGCCCCGACAGGGGCTGGAAACACCATATATTTT.

V gene TRBV28 combines with J gene TRBJ2-3; 8 nucleotides line up with TRBD2. With V trimmed by 7 bases and J by 2 bases, 14 bases remained unmatched. The germline gives CDR1 MDHEN, CDR2 SYDVKM. The CDR3 extends over 17 amino acids. Here the CDR3 DNA reads TGTGCCAGCATATCTCGGGGGGGACAAGGGTACACAGATACGCAGTATTTT. Its translation: CASISRGGQGYTDTQYF.

This clone is a singleton in its sample. V gene TRBV5-1 combines with J gene TRBJ2-5; tentatively, D is TRBD2 (5 bases). The CDR3 runs 14 residues. Trimming took 7 bases from V and 2 from J, leaving 15 bases between them. Germline V gives CDR1 SGHRS, CDR2 YFSETQ. The CDR3 nucleotides are TGCGCCAGCGAAACCCAGCCGGGGCAAGAGACCCAGTACTTC. Its protein product is CASETQPGQETQYF. Using reference TRBV5-1 and TRBJ2-5 for the parts outside the CDR3, the full variable domain is KAGVTQTPRYLIKTRGQQVTLSCSPISGHRSVSWYQQTPGQGLQFLFEYFSETQRNKGNFPGRFSGRQFSNSRSEMNVSTLELGDSALYLCASETQPGQETQYFGPGTRLLVL.